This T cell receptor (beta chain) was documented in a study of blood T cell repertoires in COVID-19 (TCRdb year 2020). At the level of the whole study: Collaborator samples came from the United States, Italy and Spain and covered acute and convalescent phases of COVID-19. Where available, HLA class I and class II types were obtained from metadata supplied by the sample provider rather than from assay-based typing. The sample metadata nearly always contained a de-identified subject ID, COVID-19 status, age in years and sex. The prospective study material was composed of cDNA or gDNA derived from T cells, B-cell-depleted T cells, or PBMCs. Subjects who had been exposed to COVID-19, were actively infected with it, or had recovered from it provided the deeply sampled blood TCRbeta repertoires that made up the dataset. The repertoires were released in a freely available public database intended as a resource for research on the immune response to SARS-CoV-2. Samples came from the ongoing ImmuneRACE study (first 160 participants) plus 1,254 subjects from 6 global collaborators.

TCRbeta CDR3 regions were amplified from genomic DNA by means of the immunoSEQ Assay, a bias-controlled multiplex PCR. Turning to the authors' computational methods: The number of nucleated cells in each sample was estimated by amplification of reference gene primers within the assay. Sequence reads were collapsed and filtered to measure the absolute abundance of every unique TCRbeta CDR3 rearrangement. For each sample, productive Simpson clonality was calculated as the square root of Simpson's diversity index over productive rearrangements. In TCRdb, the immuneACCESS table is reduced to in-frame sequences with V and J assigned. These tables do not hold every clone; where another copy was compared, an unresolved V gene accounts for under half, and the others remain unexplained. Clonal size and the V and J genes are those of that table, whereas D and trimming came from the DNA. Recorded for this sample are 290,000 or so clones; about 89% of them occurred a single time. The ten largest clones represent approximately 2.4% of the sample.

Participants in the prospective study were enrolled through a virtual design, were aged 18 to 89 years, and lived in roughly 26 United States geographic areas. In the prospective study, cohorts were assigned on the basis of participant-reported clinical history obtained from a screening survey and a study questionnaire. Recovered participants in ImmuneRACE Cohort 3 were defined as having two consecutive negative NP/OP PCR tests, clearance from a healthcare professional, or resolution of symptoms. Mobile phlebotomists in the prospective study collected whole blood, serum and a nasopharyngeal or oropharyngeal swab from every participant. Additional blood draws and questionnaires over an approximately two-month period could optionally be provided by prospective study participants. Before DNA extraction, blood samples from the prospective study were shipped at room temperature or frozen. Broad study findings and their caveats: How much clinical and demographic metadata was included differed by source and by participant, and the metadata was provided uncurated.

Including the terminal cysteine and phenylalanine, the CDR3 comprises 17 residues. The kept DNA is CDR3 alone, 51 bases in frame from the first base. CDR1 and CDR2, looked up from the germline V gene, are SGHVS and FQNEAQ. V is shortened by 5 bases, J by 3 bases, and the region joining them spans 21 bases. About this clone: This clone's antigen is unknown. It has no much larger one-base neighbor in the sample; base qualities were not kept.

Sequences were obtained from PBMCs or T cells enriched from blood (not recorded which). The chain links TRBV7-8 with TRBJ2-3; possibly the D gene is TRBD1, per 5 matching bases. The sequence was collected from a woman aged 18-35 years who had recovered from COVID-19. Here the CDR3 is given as CASSPPWGRQGTDTQYF. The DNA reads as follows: TGTGCCAGCAGCCCCCCGTGGGGCAGACAAGGTACAGATACGCAGTATTTT.